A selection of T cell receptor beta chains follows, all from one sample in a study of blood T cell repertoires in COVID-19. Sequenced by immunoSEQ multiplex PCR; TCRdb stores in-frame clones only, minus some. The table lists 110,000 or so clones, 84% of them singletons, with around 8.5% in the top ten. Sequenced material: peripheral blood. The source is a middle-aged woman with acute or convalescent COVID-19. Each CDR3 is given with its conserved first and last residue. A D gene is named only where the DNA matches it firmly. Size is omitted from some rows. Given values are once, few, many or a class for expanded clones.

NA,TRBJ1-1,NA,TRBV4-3,TGCGCCAGCAGCCATGATGGGGGGGCTGGCACTGAAGCTTTCTTT,CASSHDGGAGTEAFF
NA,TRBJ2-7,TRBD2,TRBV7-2,TGTGCCAGCAGCCCTAGCGGGGGGTCCTCCTACGAGCAGTACTTC,CASSPSGGSSYEQYF
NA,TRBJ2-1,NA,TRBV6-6,TGTGCCAGCAGTTACTCGAGACAGTATGAGCAGTTCTTC,CASSYSRQYEQFF
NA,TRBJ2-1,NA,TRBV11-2,TGTGCCAGCAGCTTAGTTGGGGGGTTCTCCTACAATGAGCAGTTCTTC,CASSLVGGFSYNEQFF
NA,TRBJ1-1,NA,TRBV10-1,TGCGCCAGCAGTGACTCCGGGACAACCTTCAACACTGAAGCTTTCTTT,CASSDSGTTFNTEAFF
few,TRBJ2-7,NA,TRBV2,TGTGCCAGCAGTGTAACCTACGAGCAGTACTTC,CASSVTYEQYF
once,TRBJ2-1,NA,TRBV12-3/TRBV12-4,TGTGCCAGCAGTTACACATATGAGCAGTTCTTC,CASSYTYEQFF
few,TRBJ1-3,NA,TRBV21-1,TGTGCCAGCAGCACACCGGGACAGGGGGCAGGTGGAAACACCATATATTTT,CASSTPGQGAGGNTIYF
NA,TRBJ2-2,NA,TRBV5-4,TGTGCCAGCAGCCTGTACACCGGGGAGCTGTTTTTT,CASSLYTGELFF
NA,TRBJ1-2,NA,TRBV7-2,TGTGCCAGCAGCTTAGCCCCCCGCAACAGGGCTTGGGGCTACACCTTC,CASSLAPRNRAWGYTF
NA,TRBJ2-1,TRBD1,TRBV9,TGTGCCAGCAGCCTTAGGACTGGGACAGGGAATGAGCAGTTCTTC,CASSLRTGTGNEQFF
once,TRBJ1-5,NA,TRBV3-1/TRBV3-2,TGTGCCAGCAGCCAAGGCGAATTGGGGGCGGGCAATCAGCCCCAGCATTTT,CASSQGELGAGNQPQHF
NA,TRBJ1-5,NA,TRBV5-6,TGTGCCAGCCCCTCAGGGAGGGGCCCGAATAGCAATCAGCCCCAGCATTTT,CASPSGRGPNSNQPQHF
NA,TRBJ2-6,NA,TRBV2,TGTGCCAGCAGTGAGTTGACAGGCTCTGGGGCCAACGTCCTGACTTTC,CASSELTGSGANVLTF